The rows below give T cell receptor beta chains drawn from one sample of a study of blood T cell repertoires in COVID-19. Data came from immunoSEQ multiplex PCR; TCRdb stores just in-frame clones and leaves some out. This repertoire shows about 110,000 clones, over 70% found once; its top ten account for 4% to 5.5%. The specimen sequenced was peripheral blood. These receptors were taken from a human donor in a cohort sampled during active or convalescent COVID-19. The CDR3 runs from the conserved cysteine through the conserved F or W. A D gene is named only where the DNA matches it firmly. Size tells how often a clone was seen (once, few, many) or the class of an expanded clone, and some rows leave it out.

v_call	d_call	j_call	clone_size	cdr3_length	cdr3_aa	cdr3_nt
TRBV7-9	-	TRBJ1-5	-	15	CASSLDRELYQPQHF	TGTGCCAGCAGCTTAGACAGAGAATTATATCAGCCCCAGCATTTT
TRBV6-2/TRBV6-3	-	TRBJ1-1	once	16	CASSNLIYRRNTEAFF	TGTGCCAGCAGCAATCTTATATACAGACGAAACACTGAAGCTTTCTTT
TRBV28	-	TRBJ1-1	few	13	CASSLLVGIEAFF	TGTGCCAGCAGTTTACTGGTCGGGATTGAAGCTTTCTTT
TRBV7-2	-	TRBJ2-7	-	16	CASSEKGQTVSYEQYF	TGTGCCAGCAGCGAAAAAGGACAGACAGTATCCTACGAGCAGTACTTC
TRBV11-2	TRBD1	TRBJ1-6	once	17	CASSQDRGLNFNSPLHF	TGTGCCAGCAGCCAAGACAGGGGGCTGAACTTTAATTCACCCCTCCACTTT
TRBV5-5	-	TRBJ1-3	-	16	CASSLNRFDSGNTIYF	TGTGCCAGCAGCTTGAACAGGTTCGACTCTGGAAACACCATATATTTT
TRBV6-1	-	TRBJ1-2	many	16	CASSEQAQTLRYGYTF	TGTGCCAGCAGTGAACAGGCCCAAACCCTTAGGTATGGCTACACCTTC
TRBV11-2	TRBD1	TRBJ1-4	-	15	CASSFNTGAKEKLFF	TGTGCCAGCAGCTTCAACACAGGGGCGAAGGAAAAACTGTTTTTT
TRBV19	-	TRBJ1-5	-	17	CASSIKPSSGGNQPQHF	TGTGCCAGTAGTATCAAGCCCTCGTCGGGGGGGAATCAGCCCCAGCATTTT
TRBV19	-	TRBJ1-1	-	13	CASSIRRDTEAFF	TGTGCCAGTAGTATAAGGAGGGACACTGAAGCTTTCTTT
TRBV27	-	TRBJ1-6	-	16	CASSLTYGTYNSPLHF	TGTGCCAGCAGTTTAACATACGGGACCTATAATTCACCCCTCCACTTT
TRBV7-2	TRBD1	TRBJ2-6	-	17	CASSKRDSNSGANVLTF	TGTGCCAGCAGCAAACGGGACAGTAACTCTGGGGCCAACGTCCTGACTTTC
TRBV3-1/TRBV3-2	-	TRBJ1-2	-	14	CASSQGGQDYGYTF	TGTGCCAGCAGCCAGGGGGGGCAGGACTATGGCTACACCTTC
TRBV28	-	TRBJ2-4	-	15	CASSLAGPSKNIQYF	TGTGCCAGCAGTTTAGCGGGGCCATCCAAAAACATTCAGTACTTC
TRBV6-6	TRBD1	TRBJ2-7	once	15	CASTDPGQASYEQYF	TGTGCCAGCACCGATCCTGGACAGGCCTCCTACGAGCAGTACTTC
TRBV4-3	-	TRBJ2-7	-	14	CASSQDSGSSEQYF	TGCGCCAGCAGCCAAGATTCGGGGTCGTCCGAGCAGTACTTC
TRBV5-4	-	TRBJ1-2	-	13	CASGPTGFGGYTF	TGTGCCAGCGGACCTACAGGATTTGGGGGCTACACCTTC
TRBV3-1/TRBV3-2	TRBD2	TRBJ2-2	once	17	CASSPSGGATPTGELFF	TGTGCCAGCAGCCCTAGCGGGGGGGCCACCCCTACCGGGGAGCTGTTTTTT
TRBV28	TRBD2	TRBJ2-2	few	14	CASSLREGTGELFF	TGTGCCAGCAGTTTGCGGGAGGGGACCGGGGAGCTGTTTTTT
TRBV9	TRBD2	TRBJ2-7	-	15	CASSRAGGASYEQYF	TGTGCCAGCAGCCGGGCGGGGGGCGCCTCCTACGAGCAGTACTTC
TRBV20-1	TRBD2	TRBJ2-3	few	16	CSASRLAGASTDTQYF	TGCAGTGCTAGTCGACTAGCGGGGGCTAGCACAGATACGCAGTATTTT
TRBV19	TRBD1	TRBJ1-5	-	15	CASSSQGGDNQPQHF	TGTGCCAGTAGTTCACAGGGGGGGGACAATCAGCCCCAGCATTTT
TRBV5-5	-	TRBJ2-1	-	14	CASRHPGASNEQFF	TGTGCCAGCAGACACCCGGGAGCCTCTAATGAGCAGTTCTTC
TRBV20-1	-	TRBJ2-5	-	14	CSASSGWYEETQYF	TGCAGTGCTAGTTCGGGGTGGTACGAAGAGACCCAGTACTTC
TRBV4-1	-	TRBJ2-1	few	13	CASSPRTRFEQFF	TGCGCCAGCAGCCCGAGAACTAGATTTGAGCAGTTCTTC
TRBV14	TRBD1	TRBJ1-3	-	17	CASSPGIGTVSGNTIYF	TGTGCCAGCAGCCCGGGGATCGGGACAGTATCTGGAAACACCATATATTTT
TRBV30	-	TRBJ2-1	-	19	CAWSVGIGRVSSSYNEQFF	TGTGCCTGGAGTGTCGGTATTGGCAGGGTGTCGAGCTCCTACAATGAGCAGTTCTTC
TRBV3-1/TRBV3-2	-	TRBJ2-7	few	15	CASSQAPSSSYEQYF	TGTGCCAGCAGCCAGGCACCCTCCAGCTCCTACGAGCAGTACTTC
TRBV2	TRBD1	TRBJ2-1	-	16	CASKDRFLSSYNEQFF	TGTGCCAGCAAGGACAGGTTCCTCAGCTCCTACAATGAGCAGTTCTTC
TRBV27	TRBD1	TRBJ1-4	few	17	CASSFKGRGLSNEKLFF	TGTGCCAGCAGTTTTAAGGGCAGGGGGCTTAGTAATGAAAAACTGTTTTTT
TRBV7-9	-	TRBJ2-4	-	17	CASSLEEAGLAKNIQYF	TGTGCCAGCAGCTTAGAGGAGGCAGGACTAGCCAAAAACATTCAGTACTTC
TRBV5-1	-	TRBJ1-6	-	14	CASSLYGGNSPLHF	TGCGCCAGCAGCTTGTACGGGGGAAATTCACCCCTCCACTTT
TRBV5-8	-	TRBJ2-1	-	13	CASPSGLWREQFF	TGTGCCAGCCCGTCTGGCCTCTGGAGGGAGCAGTTCTTC
TRBV9	-	TRBJ1-4	-	14	CASSASGQMGKLFF	TGTGCCAGCAGCGCCTCCGGACAGATGGGGAAACTGTTTTTT
TRBV12-3/TRBV12-4	-	TRBJ1-2	once	13	CAAGQLQGYGYTF	TGTGCAGCAGGACAGTTACAGGGCTATGGCTACACCTTC
TRBV4-3	TRBD2	TRBJ2-7	-	16	CASSQVYGGSRYEQYF	TGCGCCAGCAGCCAAGTGTACGGCGGGAGTAGGTACGAGCAGTACTTC
TRBV19	TRBD2	TRBJ2-1	-	17	CASSIDASSGGHNEQFF	TGTGCCAGTAGTATAGATGCCTCCAGCGGGGGGCACAATGAGCAGTTCTTC
TRBV21-1	-	TRBJ1-2	-	17	CASSTGLGRGQNYGYTF	TGTGCCAGCAGCACAGGACTTGGCAGGGGCCAGAACTATGGCTACACCTTC
TRBV21-1	-	TRBJ2-1	-	15	CASSRIRGTYNEQFF	TGTGCCAGCAGCCGAATCAGGGGTACCTACAATGAGCAGTTCTTC
TRBV3-1/TRBV3-2	-	TRBJ1-2	-	15	CASSQGSGPSYGYTF	TGTGCCAGCAGCCAAGGGTCAGGGCCCAGCTATGGCTACACCTTC
TRBV7-2	TRBD1	TRBJ1-5	-	13	CASSTGQGWPQHF	TGTGCCAGCAGCACAGGACAGGGGTGGCCCCAGCATTTT
TRBV10-3	TRBD2	TRBJ2-1	-	14	CAISTGTSGNEQFF	TGTGCCATCAGTACCGGGACTAGCGGCAATGAGCAGTTCTTC
TRBV7-3	TRBD2	TRBJ2-3	-	16	CASSLLGTSLADTQYF	TGTGCCAGCAGCTTACTTGGGACTAGCCTAGCAGATACGCAGTATTTT
TRBV11-2	-	TRBJ2-7	-	15	CASSLGSGFPYEQYF	TGTGCCAGCAGCTTAGGCTCAGGGTTTCCCTACGAGCAGTACTTC
TRBV24-1	TRBD2	TRBJ2-1	-	15	CATATSGRAWDEQFF	TGTGCCACCGCGACTAGCGGGAGGGCCTGGGATGAGCAGTTCTTC
TRBV6-5	-	TRBJ1-5	-	12	CASSRGREPQHF	TGTGCCAGCAGCCGGGGTCGGGAGCCCCAGCATTTT
TRBV7-9	TRBD2	TRBJ2-3	-	14	CASSLGLAGDTQYF	TGTGCCAGCAGCTTAGGACTAGCGGGGGATACGCAGTATTTT
TRBV5-1	-	TRBJ2-5	few	15	CASSLAGQRQETQYF	TGCGCCAGCAGCTTGGCGGGACAAAGACAAGAGACCCAGTACTTC
TRBV11-2	TRBD1	TRBJ2-7	-	17	CASSPSWEGQGVYEQYF	TGTGCCAGCAGCCCTAGCTGGGAGGGACAGGGGGTCTACGAGCAGTACTTC
TRBV7-9	-	TRBJ1-1	few	12	CASSNASPEAFF	TGTGCCAGCAGCAACGCGAGCCCTGAAGCTTTCTTT
TRBV4-1	-	TRBJ1-3	-	17	CASSQADSRISGNTIYF	TGCGCCAGCAGCCAAGCAGACAGCAGGATCTCTGGAAACACCATATATTTT
TRBV19	TRBD1	TRBJ1-5	few	15	CASSDRDRGNQPQHF	TGTGCCAGTAGTGACCGGGACAGGGGCAATCAGCCCCAGCATTTT
TRBV2	-	TRBJ1-5	-	13	CAGRQDSNQPQHF	TGTGCCGGGCGACAGGATAGCAATCAGCCCCAGCATTTT
TRBV7-2	-	TRBJ1-5	-	14	CASTEDIGDQPQHF	TGTGCCAGCACCGAGGACATAGGTGATCAGCCCCAGCATTTT
TRBV7-2	-	TRBJ1-5	-	14	CASSLNRVNQPQHF	TGTGCCAGCAGCCTAAACAGGGTTAATCAGCCCCAGCATTTT
TRBV4-1	-	TRBJ1-1	-	16	CASSHLLTVLNTEAFF	TGCGCCAGCAGCCATCTCCTTACAGTTCTGAACACTGAAGCTTTCTTT
TRBV5-1	TRBD1	TRBJ2-7	-	13	CASTRDRGYEQYF	TGCGCCAGCACCCGGGACAGGGGGTACGAGCAGTACTTC